This entry concerns a single T cell receptor beta chain. The sample comes from a study of T cell responses to AZD1222 COVID-19 vaccine. Some clones are missing from TCRdb's copy, which holds only in-frame ones; the method was immunoSEQ multiplex PCR. The table lists 150,000 to 200,000 clones, approximately 92% of them singletons. The specimen comprised peripheral blood, sampled on day 0 of AZD1222 vaccination. The sequence derives from an adult in good health.

The CDR3 reads CASSLAETNQPQHF. CDR3 bases: TGTGCCAGCAGCTTAGCAGAGACCAATCAGCCCCAGCATTTT. The V and J genes are TRBV7-9 and TRBJ1-5; D unresolved. V was cut by 0 bases and J by 3 bases, with 6 bases left in between. The CDR3 contains 14 residues. Germline V gene data show CDR1 as SEHNR and CDR2 as FQNEAQ (reference sequence).